Below, 11 T cell receptor beta chains from the same sample are listed, as sequenced in a study of cytomegalovirus exposure and HLA in healthy donors (dated by TCRdb to about 2017). The library was prepared using the immunoSEQ multiplex PCR assay. A mixture of 60 forward primers for TCR Vbeta segments and 13 reverse primers for TCR Jbeta segments was used in the multiplex PCR. TCRdb obtained this table from immuneACCESS and retained in-frame rearrangements with V and J assigned. These tables miss some clones; where compared with another copy, unresolved V genes account for less than half of the shortfall, and the remainder is unexplained. The table for this sample lists about 61,000 clones; about 90% of them were counted only once. Clones ranked in the top ten supply more than 1.3% of the sample. Sequencing was done on a sample of PBMCs. Receptor source: a man aged 25 to 45 in good health and CMV-seropositive.

The V call is TRBV9, the J call TRBJ1-3; D is unresolved. This CDR3 is 13 amino acids long. CDR1 and CDR2 from the germline V gene are SGDLS and YYNGEE. The V gene lost 7 bases and the J gene lost 2 bases, with 10 bases spanning the gap. The chain's CDR3 is CASAASPGNTIYF. In DNA, the CDR3 is TGTGCCAGCGCGGCGAGCCCTGGAAACACCATATATTTT.

In DNA, the CDR3 is TGTGCCTGGAGTCCTCCACAGGAACTCAATGAAAAACTGTTTTTT. Translation: CAWSPPQELNEKLFF. This chain uses TRBV30 with TRBJ1-4, with D possibly being TRBD1 (5 bases). Trimming stripped 2 bases from V and 5 bases from J, with 15 bases between. CDR1 is GTSNPN, CDR2 SVGIG, per germline (reference sequence). The CDR3 is 15 amino acids.

V usage is TRBV19 and J usage is TRBJ1-6; D unclear. Germline V lookup: CDR1 LNHDA, CDR2 SQIVND (reference sequence). The V and J ends lost 0 bases and 7 bases respectively, with 4 bases between them. This CDR3 has 13 residues. CDR3 residues: CASSIDRNSPLHF. The CDR3 bases are TGTGCCAGTAGTATAGATCGGAATTCACCCCTCCACTTT.

This chain joins TRBV2 and TRBJ2-1; no firm D call. Between the trimmed V and J ends, which lost 6 bases and 5 bases, there was a span of 8 bases. Looked up from germline, CDR1 is SNHLY and CDR2 is FYNNEI. The CDR3 covers 12 residues. The CDR3 nucleotides are TGTGCCAGCAGGAGACTTAACAATGAGCAGTTCTTC. It translates to CASRRLNNEQFF.

This clone appeared a single time. The gene calls are TRBV28 and TRBJ1-5; 7 bases are shared with TRBD1. Germline lookup yields CDR1 MDHEN and CDR2 SYDVKM. The CDR3 contains 16 residues. V trimming: 6 bases; J trimming: 0 bases; junction bases outside the gene matches: 8. The chain's CDR3 is CASSPGGQNSNQPQHF. The CDR3 DNA sequence: TGTGCCAGCAGCCCCGGGGGACAGAATAGCAATCAGCCCCAGCATTTT.

This chain links TRBV28 with TRBJ1-2; a possible D gene is TRBD1 (5 bases). Germline CDR1 is MDHEN and CDR2 is SYDVKM. Trimming removed 5 bases at V and 2 bases at J, with 9 bases between. The CDR3 is made up of 13 amino acids. This CDR3 reads CASSRGTNYGYTF. The CDR3 region has the DNA TGTGCCAGCAGTCGGGGGACGAACTATGGCTACACCTTC.

This rearrangement joins TRBV6-6 to TRBJ2-3, with TRBD2 matching 10 bases. J lost 5 bases, V lost 4 bases, and 3 bases had no gene match. Per germline, CDR1 MNHNY and CDR2 SVGAGI (reference sequence). CDR3 length equals 14 residues. The CDR3 is CASSSSGRRDTQYF. The CDR3 DNA reads TGTGCCAGCAGTTCTAGCGGGAGAAGAGATACGCAGTATTTT.

The chain has TRBV29-1 and TRBJ2-5, with a possible D match to TRBD2 (7 bases). The ends were cut back, 4 bases at V and 1 base at J, with 16 bases in the middle. The length of the CDR3 is 15 residues. In germline, CDR1 is SQVTM, CDR2 ANQGSEA. The CDR3 DNA reads as TGCAGCGTTGTCGATGGGGGGGGCCCCCAAGAGACCCAGTACTTC. Translated, it gives CSVVDGGGPQETQYF.

V is TRBV7-9 and J is TRBJ1-1; 7 positions agree with TRBD1. The CDR3 contains 15 residues. Germline lookup yields CDR1 SEHNR and CDR2 FQNEAQ (reference sequence). V dropped 5 bases and J dropped 1; count of bases not matched to a gene: 7. CDR3 sequence (DNA): TGTGCCAGCAGCCTCAGGGGGTATGGGAACACTGAAGCTTTCTTT. Translation gives CASSLRGYGNTEAFF. The full variable domain, in which reference TRBV7-9 and TRBJ1-1 provide the parts outside the CDR3, is DTGVSQNPRHKITKRGQNVTFRCDPISEHNRLYWYRQTLGQGPEFLTYFQNEAQLEKSRLLSDRFSAERPKGSFSTLEIQRTEQGDSAMYLCASSLRGYGNTEAFFGQGTRLTVV.

In regard to this clone: The junction does not match germline at one end; this may be a read error. This chain links TRBV7-3 with TRBJ2-2; D might be TRBD2 (6 bases). The CDR3 sequence is 15 residues long. Germline-derived CDR1 and CDR2 are SGHTA and FQGTGA. The CDR3 DNA sequence: TGTGCCAGCAACTTAGAAGGACGGGAGACCGGGGAGCTGTTTTTT. It yields the protein CASNLEGRETGELFF.

This clone has just one count. The J gene is TRBJ2-5, the V gene TRBV23-1; D is unresolved. TRBV23-1 is marked as an open reading frame, function uncertain. The CDR3 has 14 residues. Trimming pared 9 bases from V and 5 bases from J, leaving 19 bases between. CDR3 residues: CARPRRTPEETQYF. CDR3 sequence (DNA): TGCGCCAGGCCAAGAAGAACTCCGGAGGAGACCCAGTACTTC.